This entry lists 10 T cell receptor beta chains sequenced from one sample in a study of blood T cell repertoires in COVID-19. The assay was immunoSEQ multiplex PCR, and TCRdb's table has in-frame clones only and misses some. Seen here are some 170,000 clones, roughly 80% observed once, and the top ten hold roughly 8%. Sequencing input: peripheral blood. The receptors derive from a man aged 60-69 years with acute or convalescent COVID-19.

The chain employs TRBV12-3 or TRBV12-4 and TRBJ2-7; D is ambiguous. The CDR3 has 12 residues. V lost 1 base, J lost 5 bases, and 6 bases lay in between. The CDR3 bases are TGTGCCAGCAGTTTAGACGCGGACGAGCAGTACTTC. It specifies CASSLDADEQYF.

The chain has TRBV11-2 and TRBJ2-3; D may be TRBD1 (6 bases). This CDR3 spans 16 amino acids. Germline V gene data show CDR1 as SGHAT and CDR2 as FQNNGV. V was cut by 5 bases and J by 3 bases, with 18 bases left in between. The CDR3 coding sequence is TGTGCCAGCAGCCTCCTCACAGGGACCCGGACAGATACGCAGTATTTT. Translation gives CASSLLTGTRTDTQYF.

The chain has TRBV6-1 and TRBJ1-1; D call uncertain. This CDR3 contains 14 residues. Germline CDR1 reads MNHNS; CDR2 reads SASEGT. The germline V and J ends were trimmed by 3 bases and 9 bases, with 17 bases remaining between them. The CDR3 bases are TGTGCCAGCAGTGACCCCGGACTTTCGCGTAAAGCTTTCTTT. This encodes CASSDPGLSRKAFF.

The chain couples TRBV29-1 to TRBJ1-4; weak D call: TRBD1 (5 bases). V lost 0 bases and J 11 bases, leaving 10 bases between the germline ends. This CDR3 region has 12 residues. CDR1 is SQVTM, CDR2 ANQGSEA, per germline. The CDR3 spells CSVEDPRQKLFF. The DNA of the CDR3 is TGCAGCGTTGAAGACCCAAGACAGAAACTGTTTTTT.

V is TRBV14 and J is TRBJ2-5, with 10 bases aligning to TRBD2. This CDR3 region has 14 residues. Looked up from germline, CDR1 is SGHDN and CDR2 is FVKESK. V lost 1 base and J lost 6; bases outside the gene matches: 2. The CDR3 nucleotides are TGTGCCAGCAGCCAAGCTAGCGGGGGAAAGACCCAGTACTTC. This sequence encodes CASSQASGGKTQYF.

The rearrangement links TRBV19 to TRBJ1-2, with D uncertain. This CDR3 has 12 amino acids. Trimming pared 5 bases from V and 8 bases from J, leaving 12 bases between. CDR1 and CDR2 from the germline V gene are LNHDA and SQIVND (reference sequence). CDR3 nucleotide sequence: TGTGCCAGTAGTCGAGGGATGGTCGGCTACACCTTC. It encodes CASSRGMVGYTF.

This chain links TRBV18 with TRBJ2-7, with 7 bases fitting TRBD1. The CDR3 totals 15 residues. Looked up from germline, CDR1 is KGHSH and CDR2 is LQKENI. The trim removed 5 bases at V and 2 bases at J, leaving 9 bases unmatched. CDR3 residues: CASSTFAGTAYEQYF. In nucleotides, the CDR3 is TGTGCCAGCTCAACATTTGCCGGGACAGCCTACGAGCAGTACTTC. Drawing the rest from reference TRBV18 and TRBJ2-7, the complete variable domain is NAGVMQNPRHLVRRRGQEARLRCSPMKGHSHVYWYRQLPEEGLKFMVYLQKENIIDESGMPKERFSAEFPKEGPSILRIQQVVRGDSAAYFCASSTFAGTAYEQYFGPGTRLTVT.

Points on this clone: The same CDR3 also results from other DNA sequences found in this sample. The J gene is TRBJ1-4, the V gene TRBV18, with 8 bases that match TRBD1. The length of the CDR3 is 16 residues. Trimming cost V 1 base and J 4 bases; bases outside gene matches: 5. Germline CDR1 reads KGHSH; CDR2 reads LQKENI. In DNA, the CDR3 is TGTGCCAGCTCACCACAGGGGACAGGACTTAATGAAAAACTGTTTTTT. Protein product: CASSPQGTGLNEKLFF. The variable domain in full, with the rest retrieved from reference TRBV18 and TRBJ1-4, is NAGVMQNPRHLVRRRGQEARLRCSPMKGHSHVYWYRQLPEEGLKFMVYLQKENIIDESGMPKERFSAEFPKEGPSILRIQQVVRGDSAAYFCASSPQGTGLNEKLFFGSGTQLSVL.

The rearrangement uses TRBV7-9 and TRBJ1-1; D perhaps matches TRBD1 (5 bases). The germline V and J ends were trimmed by 6 bases and 5 bases, with 19 bases remaining between them. CDR1 and CDR2 (germline): SEHNR, FQNEAQ (reference sequence). The CDR3 runs 15 residues. The CDR3, as DNA: TGTGCCAGCAGGGCAGGGTCGGGAGTAGAGACTGAAGCTTTCTTT. This encodes CASRAGSGVETEAFF. Full variable domain (remainder filled in from reference TRBV7-9 and TRBJ1-1): DTGVSQNPRHKITKRGQNVTFRCDPISEHNRLYWYRQTLGQGPEFLTYFQNEAQLEKSRLLSDRFSAERPKGSFSTLEIQRTEQGDSAMYLCASRAGSGVETEAFFGQGTRLTVV.

This chain joins TRBV9 and TRBJ2-7; 9 bases map to TRBD1. V dropped 3 bases and J dropped 6; count of bases not matched to a gene: 10. The CDR3 sequence is 15 residues long. CDR1 is SGDLS and CDR2 is YYNGEE in the germline V gene. The CDR3 sequence: CASSGATGGLGEQYF. DNA for the CDR3: TGTGCCAGCAGCGGTGCTACAGGGGGCTTAGGCGAGCAGTACTTC.